This T cell receptor beta chain was sequenced for a study of OX40 agonist ivuxolimab in advanced cancers. Study-wide context: Ivuxolimab was an agonistic, fully human IgG2 monoclonal antibody directed against OX40 (CD134), a costimulatory receptor. Intravenous ivuxolimab was administered to patients every 2 weeks at six dose levels: 0.01, 0.1, 0.3, 1.5, 3 and 10 mg/kg. Of the roughly 51 dose-escalation patients, hepatocellular carcinoma was present in roughly 19, melanoma in approximately 15, renal cell carcinoma in 9 and head and neck cancer in 9. In the dose-escalation cohort, roughly four fifths of patients were male, and the mean age was approximately 55 years, with a range of roughly 23 to 85. Patients were allowed to have had prior anti-PD-1, anti-PD-L1 or anti-CTLA-4 therapy, and 40% to 45% of the dose-escalation patients had been treated with checkpoint inhibitors. Three dose-escalation patients achieved partial responses, one with hepatocellular carcinoma and two with cutaneous melanoma. The point of sequencing TCRbeta in the periphery was to test whether ivuxolimab changed TCR sequence diversity and drove clonal T-cell expansion. The paper reports the monotherapy dose-escalation portion (N of about 47 patients) of the phase I ivuxolimab trial. Broader findings and caveats from the paper: Clonal expansion of both CD4+ and CD8+ blood T cells was observed from baseline to week 6 at doses 0.1 to 3.0 mg/kg. Low levels of normalized T-cell clonal expansion were also seen in some patients who did not respond. Partial responders in the 0.1-3.0 mg/kg groups had among the lowest normalized peripheral clonal expansion, especially among CD8+ T cells. After ivuxolimab, CD8+ T cells had more expanded clones than CD4+ T cells on average. The antigen specificity of the peripheral T cells that underwent clonal expansion was not determined.

Genomic DNA was isolated from the sorted cells so that the TCRbeta CDR3 region could be sequenced. The immunoSEQ Assay was used for sequencing of TCRbeta CDR3 regions. TCRdb's version of the immuneACCESS table is confined to in-frame rearrangements and falls short of the full clone set. An unresolved V gene accounts for under half of the shortfall where checked; the remainder is of unknown origin. For this sample the table gives around 50,000 clones, of which 60% to 80% were detected only once. The ten largest clonotypes hold roughly 7.3% of the sample. Patients with autoimmune disease history or receiving systemic immunosuppression were excluded from the trial. Peripheral blood for TCR sequencing was collected from all dose cohorts at baseline, on cycle 4 day 1, and on cycle 7 day 1. The samples were taken from a phase I, first-in-human, multicenter, open-label dose-escalation trial of ivuxolimab. The trial enrolled adults with locally advanced or metastatic head and neck squamous cell, hepatocellular, melanoma or renal cell carcinoma. Before TCR sequencing, CD4+ and CD8+ T cells were separately sorted from peripheral blood.

Including the terminal cysteine and phenylalanine, the CDR3 comprises 18 residues. The sequence is cut down to CDR3 DNA, 54 bases in frame from base 1. V is pared back by 1 base and J by 5 bases, with 21 bases lying between the germline termini. As encoded in the germline V gene, CDR1 is ENHRY while CDR2 is SYGVKD. Comment on this clone: Its binding antigen is unknown. Base qualities are missing; no much larger clone stands one base away.

The sequence was obtained from an adult with an advanced solid tumor such as melanoma, head and neck, liver or kidney cancer. Sequencing used CD4+ or CD8+ T cells sorted from blood, obtained in a trial of the OX40 agonist ivuxolimab. The sequence joins TRBV10-3 to TRBJ1-5; the D segment could be TRBD1, given 5 matching bases. The DNA reads TGTGCCATCAGTGAGTTCCAGGGCTCTAGGGGTTTTGATCAGCCCCAGCATTTT. Its protein reads: CAISEFQGSRGFDQPQHF.